This TCR beta chain was obtained from a study of blood T cell repertoires in COVID-19. Losses at the gene ends were 1 base for V and 3 bases for J; bases not matched to a gene: 5. Germline CDR1 is MGHRA and CDR2 is YSYEKL. The CDR3 is made up of 16 amino acids. This table comes from immunoSEQ multiplex PCR, and its TCRdb copy is limited to in-frame clones, with some not included. Of about 140,000 clones detected, 70% to 80% appear once; the ten largest clones hold approximately 4.5%. The V and J genes are TRBV4-1 and TRBJ2-2; 7 bases match TRBD2. The sequence came from a woman of 80 years or more with active or convalescent COVID-19. The sample consisted of peripheral blood. CDR3: CASSQGGTTYTGELFF. CDR3 bases: TGCGCCAGCAGCCAAGGGGGGACTACCTACACCGGGGAGCTGTTTTTT.